This is a list of T cell receptor beta chains from one sample in a study of T cells in Graves' hyperthyroidism and ophthalmopathy. TCRdb reprocessed the multiplex PCR reads with MiXCR, giving one entry per CDR3 protein. This sample has 300,000 to 400,000 distinct CDR3 sequences, with roughly 13% found just once. Sequenced material: blood. The origin of the receptors is a woman aged 18 to 35 with Graves' hyperthyroidism. CDR3s include the opening cysteine and the closing phenylalanine or tryptophan. The D gene is left open where the match is weak. A clone size is listed for some rows: how often the clone was seen (once, few, many), or a class if it is expanded.

>many|TRBJ1-1|.|TRBV4-1
TGCGCCAGCAGCCAAGGGGCAGGGGTTGCTGGGGCTTTCTTT
CASSQGAGVAGAFF
>.|TRBJ2-6|.|TRBV19
TGTGCCAGTAGTATCATACAGGGCTCTCTCTCTGGGGCCAACGTCCTGACTTTC
CASSIIQGSLSGANVLTF
>many|TRBJ2-1|TRBD1|TRBV7-9
TGTGCCAGCAGCCTCCGGGACAGGGTGGGCTATGAGCAGTTCTTC
CASSLRDRVGYEQFF
>many|TRBJ1-5|.|TRBV30
TGTGCCTGGAGTGTATCGGGGAATCAGCCCCAGCATTTT
CAWSVSGNQPQHF
>.|TRBJ2-3|TRBD2|TRBV2
TGTGCCAGCAGTGAAGAAGCTTACGGACGGGGGGGTACGAATACGCAGTATTTT
CASSEEAYGRGGTNTQYF
>many|TRBJ1-1|.|TRBV5-8
TGTGCCAGCAGCTCGACAGCGGTCACTGAAGCTTTCTTT
CASSSTAVTEAFF
>many|TRBJ2-1|TRBD2|TRBV5-6
TGTGCCAGCAGCTTGGGCCTAGCGGTTGCCCACAGGGAGCAGTTCTTC
CASSLGLAVAHREQFF
>many|TRBJ1-6|.|TRBV2
TGTGCCAGTGGACGGCTGAATTCACCCCTCCACTTT
CASGRLNSPLHF
>.|TRBJ1-4|.|TRBV6-1
TGTGCCAGCAGCAGACGACCGCAGGATGAAAAACTGTTTTTT
CASSRRPQDEKLFF
>many|TRBJ1-1|TRBD1|TRBV2
TGTGCCAACCGGACAGGGGGCGCCTCGGGGACTGAAGCTTTCTTT
CANRTGGASGTEAFF
>many|TRBJ2-7|.|TRBV28
TGTGCCAGCTGGGGGCCCGGGACCGCCTACGAGCAGTACTTC
CASWGPGTAYEQYF
>many|TRBJ1-2|TRBD1|TRBV20-1
TGCAGTGCCCGGACCGGGACAGGTATTAACTATGGCTACACCTTC
CSARTGTGINYGYTF
>many|TRBJ1-5|.|TRBV6-1
TGTGCCAGCAGTGAAGTGTCAGAAAATCAGCCCCAGCATTTT
CASSEVSENQPQHF
>few|TRBJ1-5|.|TRBV19
TGTGCCAGTAGTATCTCGGGGATTGGTGGTCAGCCCCAGCATTTT
CASSISGIGGQPQHF
>many|TRBJ1-5|.|TRBV20-1
TGCAGTGCTAGAGTCCGGATCAATCAGCCCCAGCATTTT
CSARVRINQPQHF
>few|TRBJ1-1|TRBD1|TRBV9
TGTGCCAGCAGCCCCACAGGGGGCGTTAATACTGAAGCTTTCTTT
CASSPTGGVNTEAFF
>many|TRBJ2-7|.|TRBV7-9
TGTGCCAGCAGCCCCAGGGACGGCTACGAGCAGTACTTC
CASSPRDGYEQYF
>many|TRBJ1-6|TRBD1|TRBV2
TGTGCCAGCAGTGAAGGGGACAGAAATTCACCCCTCCACTTT
CASSEGDRNSPLHF
>many|TRBJ1-2|.|TRBV20-1
TGCAGTGCCGGGTCGGCGGTTACTAACTATGGCTACACCTTC
CSAGSAVTNYGYTF
>few|TRBJ1-2|.|TRBV15
TGTGCCACCAGCAGAGAGAGGGCCTATGGCTACACCTTC
CATSRERAYGYTF
>many|TRBJ2-1|.|TRBV11-2
TGTGCCAGCAGCTTAGTCGGGGCTAGCGCCTACAATGAGCAGTTCTTC
CASSLVGASAYNEQFF
>.|TRBJ2-7|.|TRBV20-1
TGCAGTGCTAGAGATGTAGGGACACCTACCCTCCTGGGAGGCTACGAGCAGTACTTC
CSARDVGTPTLLGGYEQYF
>many|TRBJ2-2|.|TRBV5-1
TGCGCCAGCAGCATGGGAAACCGGGACACCGGGGAGCTGTTTTTT
CASSMGNRDTGELFF
>many|TRBJ1-4|TRBD1|TRBV4-1
TGCGCCAGCAGCCGTAGCCGGGACAGGGGGTATGAAAAACTGTTTTTT
CASSRSRDRGYEKLFF
>many|TRBJ2-2|.|TRBV30
TGTGCCTTTGAAGTCGACACCGGGGAGCTGTTTTTT
CAFEVDTGELFF